This T cell receptor (beta chain) was profiled in a study of CD8 T cells in ankylosing spondylitis. This clonotype occurred many times. The CDR3 extends over 15 amino acids. Germline lookup yields CDR1 DFQATT and CDR2 SNEGSKA (reference sequence). The ends were cut back, 5 bases at V and 0 bases at J, with 11 bases in the middle. One entry per CDR3 protein, called by TCRdb with MiXCR from the 5' RACE reads. The sample consists of about 240,000 distinct CDR3 sequences, 8.6% of them appearing once. This chain links TRBV20-1 with TRBJ1-6, with unresolved D. The receptor was derived from a male donor with ankylosing spondylitis or in good health (not recorded which). Sequenced material: blood, either unsorted or a sorted T cell fraction (not recorded which). Here the CDR3 DNA reads TGCAGTGCTCCCGTGGAGAGCTCCTATAATTCACCCCTCCACTTT. Its protein product is CSAPVESSYNSPLHF.